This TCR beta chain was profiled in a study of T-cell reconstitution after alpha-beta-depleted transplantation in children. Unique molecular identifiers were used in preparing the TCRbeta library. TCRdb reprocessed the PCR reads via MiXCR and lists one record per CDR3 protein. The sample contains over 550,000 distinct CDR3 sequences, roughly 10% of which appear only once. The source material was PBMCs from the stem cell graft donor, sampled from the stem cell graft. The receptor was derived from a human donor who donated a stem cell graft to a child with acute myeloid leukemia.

This CDR3 reads CASRPSGAGRGTDTQYF. The CDR3 DNA reads as TGTGCCAGCAGGCCTAGCGGAGCTGGACGGGGCACAGATACGCAGTATTTT. V is TRBV28 and J is TRBJ2-3, with TRBD2 matching over 7 bases. V lost 6 bases and J lost 1; bases outside the gene matches: 13. Germline V gene lookup returns CDR1 MDHEN and CDR2 SYDVKM. The length of the CDR3 is 17 residues.